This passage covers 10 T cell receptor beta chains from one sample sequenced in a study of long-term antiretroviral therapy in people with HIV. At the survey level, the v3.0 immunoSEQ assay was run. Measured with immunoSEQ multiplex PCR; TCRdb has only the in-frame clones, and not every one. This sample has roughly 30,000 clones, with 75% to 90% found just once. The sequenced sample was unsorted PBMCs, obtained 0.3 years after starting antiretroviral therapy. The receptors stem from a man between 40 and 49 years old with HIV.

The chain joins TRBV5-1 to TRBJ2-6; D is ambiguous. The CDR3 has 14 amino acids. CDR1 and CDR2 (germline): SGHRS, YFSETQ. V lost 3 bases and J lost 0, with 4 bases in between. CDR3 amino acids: CASSYGSGANVLTF. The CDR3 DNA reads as TGCGCCAGCAGCTACGGCTCTGGGGCCAACGTCCTGACTTTC.

Here the CDR3 reads CASSQVAGGRYEQYF. CDR3 DNA: TGTGCCAGCAGCCAAGTTGCGGGCGGGAGGTACGAGCAGTACTTC. This chain links TRBV4-2 with TRBJ2-7; TRBD2 matches at 8 bases. Germline CDR1 is LGHNA and CDR2 is YNFKEQ. CDR3 size: 15 residues. The V segment lost 1 base and the J segment 4 bases; nucleotides outside the gene matches: 6.

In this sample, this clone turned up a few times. The CDR3 region is CASSGPSAGGELFF. The CDR3 DNA reads as TGTGCCAGCAGCGGCCCTAGCGCGGGCGGGGAGCTGTTTTTT. This chain joins TRBV7-8 and TRBJ2-2; D possibly corresponds to TRBD2 (6 bases). The V and J ends lost 5 bases and 7 bases respectively, with 14 bases between them. Germline CDR1 and CDR2: SGHVS and FQNEAQ. The CDR3 loop spans 14 amino acids.

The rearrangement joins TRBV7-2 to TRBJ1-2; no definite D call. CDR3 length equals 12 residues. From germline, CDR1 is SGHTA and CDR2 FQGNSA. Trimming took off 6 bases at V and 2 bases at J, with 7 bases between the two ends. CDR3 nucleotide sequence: TGTGCCAGCAGACCTCCAAACTATGGCTACACCTTC. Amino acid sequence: CASRPPNYGYTF.

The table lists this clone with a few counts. Here the CDR3 DNA reads TGTGCCAGCACGGCGGGAGTAGGGAATGAGCAGTTCTTC. Protein sequence: CASTAGVGNEQFF. This chain joins TRBV2 and TRBJ2-1; 7 bases match TRBD2. The CDR3 extends over 13 amino acids. The V gene's germline CDR1 is SNHLY and CDR2 FYNNEI. J lost 7 bases, V lost 7 bases, and 7 bases had no gene match.

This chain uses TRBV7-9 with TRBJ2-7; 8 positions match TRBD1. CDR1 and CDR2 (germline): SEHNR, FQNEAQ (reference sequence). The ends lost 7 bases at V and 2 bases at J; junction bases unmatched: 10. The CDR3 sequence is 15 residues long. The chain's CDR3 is CASNQDRGETYEQYF. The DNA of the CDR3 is TGTGCCAGCAACCAAGACAGGGGCGAGACCTACGAGCAGTACTTC.

CDR3 protein: CATATSRGYQETQYF. The CDR3 DNA is TGTGCCACCGCCACGAGCAGGGGGTACCAAGAGACCCAGTACTTC. V gene TRBV15 combines with J gene TRBJ2-5; 7 bases match TRBD1. Losses at the gene ends were 8 bases for V and 0 bases for J; bases not matched to a gene: 9. CDR1 and CDR2 (germline): LNHNV, YYDKDF (reference sequence). This CDR3 has 15 residues.

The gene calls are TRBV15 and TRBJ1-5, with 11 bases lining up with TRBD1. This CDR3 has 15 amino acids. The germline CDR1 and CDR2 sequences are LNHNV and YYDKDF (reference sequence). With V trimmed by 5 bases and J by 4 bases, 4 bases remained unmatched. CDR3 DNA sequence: TGTGCCACCAGCGGGGACAGGGGGGGGAATCAGCCCCAGCATTTT. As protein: CATSGDRGGNQPQHF.

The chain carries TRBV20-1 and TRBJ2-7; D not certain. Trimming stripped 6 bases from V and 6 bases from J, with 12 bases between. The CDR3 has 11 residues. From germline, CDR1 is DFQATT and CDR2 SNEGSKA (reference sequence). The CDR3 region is CSAISQTEQYF. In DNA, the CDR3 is TGCAGTGCCATCTCCCAAACCGAGCAGTACTTC.

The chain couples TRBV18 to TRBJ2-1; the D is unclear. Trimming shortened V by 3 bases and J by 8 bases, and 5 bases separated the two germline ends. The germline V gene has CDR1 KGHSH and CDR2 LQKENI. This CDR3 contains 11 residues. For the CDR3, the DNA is TGTGCCAGCTCACCGAACTATGAGCAGTTCTTC. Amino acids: CASSPNYEQFF.